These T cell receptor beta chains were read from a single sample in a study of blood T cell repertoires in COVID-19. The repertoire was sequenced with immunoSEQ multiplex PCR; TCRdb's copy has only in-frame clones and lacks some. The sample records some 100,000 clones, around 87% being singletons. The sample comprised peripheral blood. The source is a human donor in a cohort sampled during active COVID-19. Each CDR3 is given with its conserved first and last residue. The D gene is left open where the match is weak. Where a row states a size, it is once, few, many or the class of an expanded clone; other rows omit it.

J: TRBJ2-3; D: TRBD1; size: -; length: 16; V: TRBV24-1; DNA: TGTGCCACCCGGGGGTCGACCGGGACAGGGTCAGATACGCAGTATTTT; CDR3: CATRGSTGTGSDTQYF
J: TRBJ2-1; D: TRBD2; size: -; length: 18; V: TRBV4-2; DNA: TGTGCCAGCAGCCGGACTAGCGGGGGGTCCCCAGTTTACAATGAGCAGTTCTTC; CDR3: CASSRTSGGSPVYNEQFF
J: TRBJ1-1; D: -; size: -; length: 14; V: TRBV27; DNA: TGTGCCAGCAGTTTAGGCAGGGTGGCCACTGAAGCTTTCTTT; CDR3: CASSLGRVATEAFF
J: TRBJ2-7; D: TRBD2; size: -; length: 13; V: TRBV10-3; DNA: TGTGCCATCAGAGCGGGAGGGCCGGGTGAGCAGTACTTC; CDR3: CAIRAGGPGEQYF
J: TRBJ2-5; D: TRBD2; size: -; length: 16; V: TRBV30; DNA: TGTGCCTGGAGTGTTGGACTAGCGGGGGGGGAGGAGACCCAGTACTTC; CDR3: CAWSVGLAGGEETQYF
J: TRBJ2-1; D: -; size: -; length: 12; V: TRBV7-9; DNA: TGTGCCAGCAGCTTCCAGGGTAATGAGCAGTTCTTC; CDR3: CASSFQGNEQFF
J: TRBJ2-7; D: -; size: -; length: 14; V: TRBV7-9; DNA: TGTGCCAGCACTAAAGGAACTCAGCGGTCCCAGCAGTACTTC; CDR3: CASTKGTQRSQQYF
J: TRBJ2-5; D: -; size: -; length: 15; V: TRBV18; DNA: TGTGCCAGCTCACCACCTACGACTACTAAAGAGACCCAGTACTTC; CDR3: CASSPPTTTKETQYF
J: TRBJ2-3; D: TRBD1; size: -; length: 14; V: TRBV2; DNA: TGTGCCAGCAGATGGACAGGGAGCACAGATACGCAGTATTTT; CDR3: CASRWTGSTDTQYF
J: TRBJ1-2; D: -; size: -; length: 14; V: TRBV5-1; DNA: TGCGCCAGCAGCTTCGGGGGGGCTGACTATGGCTACACCTTC; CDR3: CASSFGGADYGYTF
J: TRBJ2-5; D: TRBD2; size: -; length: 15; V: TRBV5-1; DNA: TGCGCCAGCAGAGGACTAGCGGGAGAGGGGGAGACCCAGTACTTC; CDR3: CASRGLAGEGETQYF
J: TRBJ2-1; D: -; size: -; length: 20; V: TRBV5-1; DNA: TGCGCCAGCAGCTTACTTCTTCTTGGCGGGGCGGCCAAGAAAATCAATGAGCAGTTCTTC; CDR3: CASSLLLLGGAAKKINEQFF
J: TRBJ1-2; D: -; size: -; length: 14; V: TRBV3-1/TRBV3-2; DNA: TGTGCCAGCAGCCAAGGCAGGGGTGACTATGGCTACACCTTC; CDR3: CASSQGRGDYGYTF
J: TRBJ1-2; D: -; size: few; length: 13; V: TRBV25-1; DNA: TGTGCCAGCAGTGAAAACCCAGGTTATGGCTACACCTTC; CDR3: CASSENPGYGYTF
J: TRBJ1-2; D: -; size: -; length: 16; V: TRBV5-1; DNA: TGCGCCAGCAGCTTAGACTCCAGGGGCTCTAACTATGGCTACACCTTC; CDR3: CASSLDSRGSNYGYTF
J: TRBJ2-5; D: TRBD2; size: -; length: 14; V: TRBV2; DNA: TGTGCCAGCAATCGACTAGCGGGGGACCGAACCCAGTACTTC; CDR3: CASNRLAGDRTQYF
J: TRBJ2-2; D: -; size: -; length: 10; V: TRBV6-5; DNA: TGTGCCAGCGGGAGAGGGGAGCTGTTTTTT; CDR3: CASGRGELFF